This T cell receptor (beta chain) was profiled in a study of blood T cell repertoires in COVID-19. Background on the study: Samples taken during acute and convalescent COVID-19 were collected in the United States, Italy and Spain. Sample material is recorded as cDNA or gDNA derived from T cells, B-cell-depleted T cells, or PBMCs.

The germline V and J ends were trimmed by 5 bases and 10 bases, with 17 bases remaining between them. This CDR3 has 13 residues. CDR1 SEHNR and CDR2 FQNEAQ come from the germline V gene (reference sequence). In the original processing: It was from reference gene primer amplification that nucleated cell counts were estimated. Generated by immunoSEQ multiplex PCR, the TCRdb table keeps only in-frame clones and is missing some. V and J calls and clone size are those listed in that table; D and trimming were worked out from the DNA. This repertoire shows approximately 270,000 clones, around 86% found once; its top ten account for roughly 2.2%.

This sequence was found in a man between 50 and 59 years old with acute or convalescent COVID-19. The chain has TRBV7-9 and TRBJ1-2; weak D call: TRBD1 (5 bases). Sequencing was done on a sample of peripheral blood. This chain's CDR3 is CASSPGGVRDYTF. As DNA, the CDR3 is TGTGCCAGCAGCCCGGGGGGGGTGCGTGACTACACCTTC. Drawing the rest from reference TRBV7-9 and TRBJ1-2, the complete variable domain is DTGVSQNPRHKITKRGQNVTFRCDPISEHNRLYWYRQTLGQGPEFLTYFQNEAQLEKSRLLSDRFSAERPKGSFSTLEIQRTEQGDSAMYLCASSPGGVRDYTFGSGTRLTVV.